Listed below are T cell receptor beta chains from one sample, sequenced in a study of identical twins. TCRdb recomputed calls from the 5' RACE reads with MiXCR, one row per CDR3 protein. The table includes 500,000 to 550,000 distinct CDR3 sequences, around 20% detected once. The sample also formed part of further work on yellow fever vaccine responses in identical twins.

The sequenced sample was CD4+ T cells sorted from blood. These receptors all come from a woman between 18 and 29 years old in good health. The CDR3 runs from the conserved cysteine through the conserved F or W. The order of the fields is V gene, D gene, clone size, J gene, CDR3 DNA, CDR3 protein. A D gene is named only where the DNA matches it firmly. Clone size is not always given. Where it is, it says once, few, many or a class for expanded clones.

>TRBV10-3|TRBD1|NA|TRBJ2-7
TGTGCCATCAGTGAGTCGAGGGGACAGGGGAAATCCTACGAGCAGTACTTC
CAISESRGQGKSYEQYF
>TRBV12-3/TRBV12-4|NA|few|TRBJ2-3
TGTGCCAGCAGCAGAGACTACACAGATACGCAGTATTTT
CASSRDYTDTQYF
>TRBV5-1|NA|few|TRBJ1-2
TGCGCCAGCAGCTCGAAGGCATTCAACTATGGCTACACCTTC
CASSSKAFNYGYTF
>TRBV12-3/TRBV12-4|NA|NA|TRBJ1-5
TGTGCCAGCAGTTTTTACCCAAGCAATCAGCCCCAGCATTTT
CASSFYPSNQPQHF
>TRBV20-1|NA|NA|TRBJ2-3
TGCAGTGCTAGGCCCTCGGACAAACCAAGCACAGATACGCAGTATTTT
CSARPSDKPSTDTQYF
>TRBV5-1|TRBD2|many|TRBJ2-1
TGCGCCAGCAGCCCCTCGCTAGCGGGCACCAATGAGCAGTTCTTC
CASSPSLAGTNEQFF
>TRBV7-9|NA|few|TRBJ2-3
TGTGCCAGCAGCCGCCCCCCAGATACGCAGTATTTT
CASSRPPDTQYF
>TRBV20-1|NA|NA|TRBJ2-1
TGCAGTGCTAGTCGGGGTACTCGGGAGCAGTTCTTC
CSASRGTREQFF
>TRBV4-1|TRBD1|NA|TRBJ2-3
TGCGCCAGCAGCCAAGTTCAGGGGGTGGATACGCAGTATTTT
CASSQVQGVDTQYF
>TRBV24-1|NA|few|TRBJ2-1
TGTGCCACCAGTGACTCGGGGAACCCGGGGGTCAATGAGCAGTTCTTC
CATSDSGNPGVNEQFF
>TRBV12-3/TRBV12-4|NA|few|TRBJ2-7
TGTGCCAGCAGTTTAGCCGGCCAGGGATCTACAAGACGGTACTTC
CASSLAGQGSTRRYF
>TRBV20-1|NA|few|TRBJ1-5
TGCAGTGCTAGAGATACTGGGTCCGGTCCCAATCAGCCCCAGCATTTT
CSARDTGSGPNQPQHF
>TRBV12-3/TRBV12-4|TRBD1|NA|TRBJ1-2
TGTACCATCTGCTTTAGGCGGGGACAGTTTCTGTCACCCGCTAGTGGCTACACCTTC
CTICFRRGQFLSPASGYTF
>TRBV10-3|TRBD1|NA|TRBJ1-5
TGTGCCATCAGCGGGGGACAGGGGGACAATCAGCCCCAGCATTTT
CAISGGQGDNQPQHF
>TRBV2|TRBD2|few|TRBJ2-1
TGTGCCAGCAGATCTAAGGGACTAGCGGGAGGCAATGAGCAGTTCTTC
CASRSKGLAGGNEQFF
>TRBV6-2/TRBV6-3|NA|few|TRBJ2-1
TGTGCCAGCAGACCCTACCCGGGATCCTACAATGAGCAGTTCTTC
CASRPYPGSYNEQFF
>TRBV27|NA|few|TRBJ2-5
TGTGCCAGCAGGAGGGACGAGGAGGGGGAGACCCAGTACTTC
CASRRDEEGETQYF
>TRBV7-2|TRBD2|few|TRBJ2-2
TGTGCCAGCAGCCGCAGACTAGCGGAGCAAACCGGGGAGCTGTTTTTT
CASSRRLAEQTGELFF
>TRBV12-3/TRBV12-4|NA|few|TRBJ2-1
TGTGCCAGCAGTATTTCAGGGGACAATGAGCAGTTCTTC
CASSISGDNEQFF
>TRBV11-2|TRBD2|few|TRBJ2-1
TGTGCCAGCAGCCCCGCGGGGGGGAGGAATGAGCAGTTCTTC
CASSPAGGRNEQFF
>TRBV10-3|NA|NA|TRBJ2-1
TGTGCCATCAGTGAGTTGGGAGAGCGGGCCAATGAGCAGTTCTTC
CAISELGERANEQFF
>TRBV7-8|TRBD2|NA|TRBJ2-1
TGTGCCAGCAGCCATAGCGGGAGAGTCTACAATGAGCAGTTCTTC
CASSHSGRVYNEQFF
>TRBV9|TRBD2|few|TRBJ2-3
TGTGCCAGCAGCGGTAGCGGGGGGAGCACAGATACGCAGTATTTT
CASSGSGGSTDTQYF
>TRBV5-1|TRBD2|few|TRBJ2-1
TGCGCCAGCAGCTTGGGGGTAGCGGGCCACAATGAGCAGTTCTTC
CASSLGVAGHNEQFF
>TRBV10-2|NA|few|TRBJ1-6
TGCGCCAGCACCCCCGTGGCTGAGAATTCACCCCTCCACTTT
CASTPVAENSPLHF
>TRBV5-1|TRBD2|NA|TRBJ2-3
TGCGCCAGCAGCTCCGGGACTAGCGGGGGGAGTACGCAGTATTTT
CASSSGTSGGSTQYF
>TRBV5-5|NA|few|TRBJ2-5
TGTGCCAGCAGCGCCCAAAACAGGGTTACCCAAGAGACCCAGTACTTC
CASSAQNRVTQETQYF